Below are 18 T cell receptor beta chains sequenced from a single sample in a study of regulatory T cells in long-lasting Graves disease. Specified time point: persistent/refractory GD, antithyroid drugs over 5 years with positive TRAb. Extracted PBMC RNA gave rise to the TCR library. Assembly of TCR beta libraries relied on iRepertoire HTBI primers together with Arm-PCR of CDR3 regions. TCRdb called the multiplex PCR reads again in MiXCR, with one record for every CDR3 protein. In the table there are roughly 300,000 distinct CDR3 sequences, under 25% of which are singletons. Sequencing was performed on peripheral blood mononuclear cells (PBMCs), taken when the disease was refractory, from a patient treated with antithyroid drugs. The receptors were sampled from a female donor with Graves disease.

This clonotype was seen more than once but under ten times. The chain recombines TRBV12-3 or TRBV12-4 with TRBJ2-2; 7 positions match TRBD2. Trimming removed 3 bases from V and 5 bases from J; junction bases left unmatched: 3. The CDR3 has 14 residues. CDR3 DNA: TGTGCCAGCAGTTTCGGGGGAGGGACCGGGGAGCTGTTTTTT. Translating gives CASSFGGGTGELFF.

At least ten counts were recorded for this clonotype. This rearrangement joins TRBV7-8 to TRBJ1-5, with unresolved D. Trimming stripped 4 bases from V and 7 bases from J, with 8 bases between. The CDR3 has 12 residues. From germline, CDR1 is SGHVS and CDR2 FQNEAQ. CDR3 in DNA: TGTGCCAGCAGCTCCCCTCCACAGCCCCAGCATTTT. Protein: CASSSPPQPQHF.

This clonotype was detected only a few times. This chain uses TRBV5-1 with TRBJ1-2, with 8 bases that match TRBD1. Germline CDR1 is SGHRS and CDR2 is YFSETQ. With 3 bases clipped from V and 8 bases from J, the junction kept 6 bases outside the gene matches. The CDR3 is made up of 13 amino acids. Here the CDR3 reads CASSSSRGQGYTF. In nucleotides, the CDR3 is TGCGCCAGCAGCTCATCCAGGGGGCAAGGCTACACCTTC.

This clonotype was seen a handful of times. A read error may be the cause here, since a much bigger clone is one base away. This chain links TRBV12-3 or TRBV12-4 with TRBJ2-7, with D possibly TRBD2 on 7 matching bases. V was clipped by 6 bases and J by 4 bases, with 19 bases between them. The CDR3 loop spans 15 amino acids. CDR3 sequence (DNA): TGTGCCAGCAGCGCCGCTCCGGGGGGCTCGTACGAGCAGTACTTC. Translation: CASSAAPGGSYEQYF.

Only a few counts were recorded for this clonotype. The V gene is TRBV15, the J gene TRBJ1-5; 7 bases are a match to TRBD1. The junction had 8 bases not matched to a gene; V was cut back by 5 bases and J by 4 bases. Looked up from germline, CDR1 is LNHNV and CDR2 is YYDKDF (reference sequence). This CDR3 comprises 15 residues. CDR3 residues: CATSGGQRGNQPQHF. CDR3 DNA: TGTGCCACCAGCGGGGGACAGAGGGGGAATCAGCCCCAGCATTTT.

A note on this clonotype: Given a much more abundant clone one base away, this may be a read error. The chain is built from TRBV2 and TRBJ2-5, with 9 positions matching TRBD1. V lost 3 bases, J lost 7 bases, and 6 bases stayed unmatched. This CDR3 comprises 14 residues. CDR1 is SNHLY and CDR2 is FYNNEI in the germline V gene. The CDR3 DNA follows: TGTGCCAGCAGTGAGAGGACAGGGGTAGGGACCCAGTACTTC. Amino acids: CASSERTGVGTQYF.

This clonotype was seen many times. The chain joins TRBV7-2 to TRBJ2-5; 9 positions match TRBD2. Trimming cost V 0 bases and J 5 bases; bases outside gene matches: 10. CDR1 SGHTA and CDR2 FQGNSA come from the germline V gene. The CDR3 totals 17 residues. CDR3 sequence (DNA): TGTGCCAGCAGCTTAGCGCTCTGGCGGGGGGGAGGGGAGACCCAGTACTTC. Translated: CASSLALWRGGGETQYF.

The chain employs TRBV10-3 and TRBJ2-2; 13 positions agree with TRBD2. J was trimmed by 1 base and V by 4 bases; bases with no gene match: 6. This CDR3 contains 18 residues. Per the germline V gene, CDR1 is ENHRY and CDR2 is SYGVKD. The CDR3 protein is CAISVTSGGVENTGELFF. The CDR3 DNA reads as TGTGCCATCAGTGTTACTAGCGGGGGGGTCGAGAACACCGGGGAGCTGTTTTTT.

In this sample, this clonotype turned up many times. V is TRBV6-1 and J is TRBJ1-2; unclear D gene. V gave up 8 bases and J gave up 3 bases, with 13 bases separating them. Per germline, CDR1 MNHNS and CDR2 SASEGT. The CDR3 is 13 residues long. CDR3 nucleotide sequence: TGTGCCAGCGGTACCGGGAGTGACTATGGCTACACCTTC. This codes for CASGTGSDYGYTF.

Concerning this clonotype: A much bigger clone sits one base away, suggesting this may be a read error. V usage is TRBV28 and J usage is TRBJ1-6; D perhaps matches TRBD1 (5 bases). V was cut by 6 bases and J by 6 bases, with 18 bases left in between. The CDR3 has 16 amino acids. Per the germline V gene, CDR1 is MDHEN and CDR2 is SYDVKM. The chain's CDR3 is CASSSTPWDLNSPLHF. The CDR3 DNA reads as TGTGCCAGCAGCTCTACCCCATGGGACCTTAATTCACCCCTCCACTTT.

With regard to this clonotype: Given a much more abundant clone one base away, this may be a read error. The gene calls are TRBV7-2 and TRBJ1-1; D may be TRBD1 (6 bases). Germline V lookup: CDR1 SGHTA, CDR2 FQGNSA. This CDR3 is 14 amino acids long. V was trimmed by 4 bases and J by 4 bases, leaving 13 bases between them. CDR3 loop: CASSWGRKATEAFF. The CDR3 bases are TGTGCCAGCAGCTGGGGGCGCAAAGCCACTGAAGCTTTCTTT.

This clonotype was observed a few times. The chain links TRBV12-3 or TRBV12-4 to TRBJ2-7, with D perhaps being TRBD1 or TRBD2 (6 bases each). There are 15 residues in the CDR3. Trimming took off 6 bases at V and 3 bases at J, with 18 bases between the two ends. The CDR3 here is CASRPRGGHDYEQYF. CDR3 DNA sequence: TGTGCCAGCAGGCCCAGGGGAGGCCACGACTACGAGCAGTACTTC.

This clonotype was detected only a few times. The genes are TRBV4-3 and TRBJ1-5; D is unresolved. Per the germline V gene, CDR1 is LGHNA and CDR2 is YSLEER. V was pared by 0 bases and J by 7 bases, with 7 bases between. The CDR3 consists of 13 residues. CDR3 residues: CASSQDLWQPQHF. Here the CDR3 DNA reads TGCGCCAGCAGCCAAGATTTATGGCAGCCCCAGCATTTT.

In its sample, this clonotype was seen many times. The genes are TRBV12-3 or TRBV12-4 and TRBJ2-5; D ambiguous. V lost 4 bases to trimming and J lost 3 bases, with 9 bases between them. This CDR3 is built from 13 residues. The CDR3 nucleotides are TGTGCCAGCAGTTCTGCACCCAAAGAGACCCAGTACTTC. Amino acids: CASSSAPKETQYF.

The table lists this clonotype with a few counts. The rearrangement joins TRBV4-1 to TRBJ2-2, with 11 nucleotides matching TRBD2. Germline CDR1 and CDR2: MGHRA and YSYEKL. The CDR3 contains 18 residues. Trimming removed 0 bases from V and 4 bases from J; junction bases left unmatched: 7. Here the CDR3 reads CASSQDPKLAGATGELFF. CDR3 in DNA: TGCGCCAGCAGCCAAGACCCTAAACTAGCGGGAGCCACCGGGGAGCTGTTTTTT.

At least ten counts were recorded for this clonotype. V and J are TRBV7-2 and TRBJ1-2; possible D gene TRBD1, 6 bases. The CDR3 is 15 amino acids. V lost 5 bases and J lost 4, with 17 bases in between. Germline CDR1 and CDR2: SGHTA and FQGNSA. The CDR3 reads CASSLMLQGFYGYTF. In nucleotides, the CDR3 is TGTGCCAGCAGCCTAATGTTACAGGGCTTCTATGGCTACACCTTC.

This clonotype was detected only a few times. The CDR3 region is CASSLARTSFTDTQYF. For the CDR3, the DNA is TGTGCCAGCAGCTTAGCGAGGACTTCATTCACAGATACGCAGTATTTT. The chain employs TRBV7-2 and TRBJ2-3; D possibly corresponds to TRBD2 (5 bases). This CDR3 is 16 amino acids long. Germline V gene sequence: CDR1 SGHTA, CDR2 FQGNSA. Trimming took off 0 bases at V and 2 bases at J, with 12 bases between the two ends.

In this sample, this clonotype turned up many times. J is TRBJ1-6 and V is TRBV20-1, with 8 positions matching TRBD1. The germline V gene has CDR1 DFQATT and CDR2 SNEGSKA (reference sequence). With V trimmed by 5 bases and J by 7 bases, 13 bases remained unmatched. The CDR3 consists of 16 residues. CDR3 coding DNA: TGCAGTGCTCGAACCCGGACAGGGTGGGCCAATTCACCCCTCCACTTT. It translates to CSARTRTGWANSPLHF.